The 28 T cell receptor beta chains listed next were all sequenced from one sample in a study of T cell repertoires in cytomegalovirus infection. Each CDR3 protein is one row after TCRdb ran MiXCR on the reads. Here the sample spans some 400,000 distinct CDR3 sequences, 15% to 20% being singletons. The sample consisted of PBMCs. Receptors were obtained from a human donor in good health (CMV status not recorded). Some clones in this sample may be carry-over from other donors' samples.

This clonotype was counted many times. The chain links TRBV7-2 to TRBJ1-2; D is ambiguous. The CDR3 contains 16 residues. Trimming shortened V by 5 bases and J by 8 bases, and 24 bases separated the two germline ends. Germline CDR1 and CDR2: SGHTA and FQGNSA. The CDR3 spells CASSPRRDLRPEGYTF. The CDR3, as DNA: TGTGCCAGCAGCCCTCGGAGGGATTTACGGCCCGAGGGCTACACCTTC.

Many counts were recorded for this clonotype. The rearrangement uses TRBV12-3 or TRBV12-4 and TRBJ2-3; D not certain. Trimming left V 1 base short and J 7 bases short, with 6 bases between. The CDR3 is 12 residues long. The CDR3 spells CASSLGSNTQYF. CDR3 bases: TGTGCCAGCAGTTTAGGGTCAAATACGCAGTATTTT.

This clonotype turned up a few times. The CDR3 nucleotides read TGTGCCAGCAGCCCTAGCGGGGGGGCAGAGACCCAGTACTTC. Translation: CASSPSGGAETQYF. The rearrangement links TRBV7-9 to TRBJ2-5, with 12 bases lining up with TRBD2. This CDR3 comprises 14 residues. V shed 5 bases and J 4 bases; nucleotides not matched to a gene: 2. Germline lookup yields CDR1 SEHNR and CDR2 FQNEAQ (reference sequence).

As to this clonotype: The CDR3 does not close with the conserved phenylalanine or tryptophan, likely indicating a read error. The V and J genes are TRBV7-2 and TRBJ2-5, with D possibly matching TRBD1 (5 bases). The germline CDR1 and CDR2 sequences are SGHTA and FQGNSA. V lost 1 base to trimming and J lost 4 bases, with 7 bases between them. This CDR3 comprises 13 residues. CDR3 sequence: CASSLGRVETQYV. CDR3 DNA: TGTGCCAGCAGCTTAGGCAGGGTAGAGACCCAGTACGTC.

Many counts were recorded for this clonotype. The chain combines TRBV7-2 with TRBJ1-1, with D possibly matching TRBD1 (5 bases). V was pared by 5 bases and J by 7 bases, with 11 bases between. Germline CDR1 is SGHTA and CDR2 is FQGNSA. This CDR3 has 12 residues. The CDR3 protein is CASSRDFSEAFF. The CDR3 DNA reads TGTGCCAGCAGCCGGGACTTCAGTGAAGCTTTCTTT.

This clonotype was seen many times. The V gene is TRBV6-2 or TRBV6-3, the J gene TRBJ2-7, with D uncertain. Trimming took 4 bases from V and 3 from J, leaving 16 bases between them. Germline V gene lookup returns CDR1 MNHEY and CDR2 SVGEGT. CDR3 length: 15 amino acids. The DNA for the CDR3 is TGTGCCAGCAGTTCCGCGGTCAGGAGTAACTACGAGCAGTACTTC. It encodes CASSSAVRSNYEQYF.

In this sample, this clonotype turned up many times. The chain employs TRBV4-1 and TRBJ2-3, with 11 nucleotides matching TRBD2. CDR3 length: 16 amino acids. Trimming took 2 bases from V and 0 from J; bases not matched to a gene: 1. Per germline, CDR1 MGHRA and CDR2 YSYEKL. CDR3 DNA sequence: TGCGCCAGCAGCCAAATAGCGGGAGGGAGCACAGATACGCAGTATTTT. It is translated as CASSQIAGGSTDTQYF.

This chain links TRBV7-6 with TRBJ2-3; 9 bases fit TRBD2. The trim removed 6 bases at V and 3 bases at J, leaving 13 bases unmatched. This CDR3 is 17 amino acids long. Germline CDR1 is SGHVS and CDR2 is FNYEAQ. CDR3 sequence (DNA): TGTGCCAGCAGTTGGACTAGCGCCTCCCCGGGAACAGATACGCAGTATTTT. It encodes CASSWTSASPGTDTQYF.

CDR3 nucleotide sequence: TGTGCCAGCAGTGATGACAAGCAGATAGCCAAAAACATTCAGTACTTC. It codes for CASSDDKQIAKNIQYF. The V gene is TRBV2, the J gene TRBJ2-4, with D hard to call. Germline loops: CDR1 SNHLY, CDR2 FYNNEI. V was cut by 3 bases and J by 0 bases, with 12 bases left in between. The CDR3 runs to 16 residues.

This clonotype was counted ten times or more. V gene TRBV7-2 combines with J gene TRBJ2-3; D perhaps matches TRBD2 (6 bases). Trimming took 2 bases from V and 2 from J, leaving 17 bases between them. CDR1 SGHTA and CDR2 FQGNSA come from the germline V gene. This CDR3 has 17 residues. The CDR3 reads CASSLTVGSGATDTQYF. DNA for the CDR3: TGTGCCAGCAGCTTAACGGTCGGGAGTGGGGCCACAGATACGCAGTATTTT.

This clonotype was counted only a few times. The V and J genes are TRBV20-1 and TRBJ2-6, with TRBD1 as a possible D gene (5 bases). The V and J ends lost 6 bases and 1 base respectively, with 16 bases between them. The CDR3 has 16 residues. Germline V gene lookup returns CDR1 DFQATT and CDR2 SNEGSKA (reference sequence). The CDR3 here is CSAHRTKKSGANVLTF. In nucleotides, the CDR3 is TGCAGTGCCCATAGGACAAAGAAATCTGGGGCCAACGTCCTGACTTTC.

The chain is built from TRBV10-3 and TRBJ1-1; 7 bases align to TRBD1. This CDR3 has 15 residues. Germline loops: CDR1 ENHRY, CDR2 SYGVKD. After removal of 6 bases from V and 0 bases from J, the junction contained 7 bases not matched to a gene. CDR3 DNA: TGTGCCATCAGAGGGACAGCGATAATGAACACTGAAGCTTTCTTT. As protein: CAIRGTAIMNTEAFF.

This clonotype has more than one count but fewer than ten. The genes are TRBV7-2 and TRBJ2-1; TRBD2 matches at 8 bases. From germline, CDR1 is SGHTA and CDR2 FQGNSA. V was pared by 5 bases and J by 7 bases, with 7 bases of the junction left unmatched. The CDR3 runs to 14 residues. In DNA form, the CDR3 reads TGTGCCAGCAGCCCCGGCGGCGGGAGGAATGAGCAGTTCTTC. Amino acid sequence: CASSPGGGRNEQFF.

This chain uses TRBV5-5 with TRBJ2-1; 10 bases map to TRBD2. Trimming at V came to 4 bases and at J to 6 bases, leaving 19 bases not matched to a gene. CDR3 length: 19 residues. Germline V CDR1 and CDR2: SGHKS, YYEKEE (reference sequence). CDR3 sequence: CASSVLHWGEREGRNEQFF. In DNA, the CDR3 is TGTGCCAGCAGCGTCTTGCACTGGGGGGAGCGGGAGGGCCGCAATGAGCAGTTCTTC. Using reference TRBV5-5 and TRBJ2-1 for the parts outside the CDR3, the full variable domain is DAGVTQSPTHLIKTRGQQVTLRCSPISGHKSVSWYQQVLGQGPQFIFQYYEKEERGRGNFPDRFSARQFPNYSSELNVNALLLGDSALYLCASSVLHWGEREGRNEQFFGPGTRLTVL.

This clonotype came up many times. The V call is TRBV12-3 or TRBV12-4, the J call TRBJ1-1; D is undetermined. V shed 3 bases and J shed 1 base, with 6 bases lying between them. This CDR3 has 13 residues. CDR3 loop: CASSLTWNTEAFF. In DNA, the CDR3 is TGTGCCAGCAGTTTGACCTGGAACACTGAAGCTTTCTTT.

For this clonotype: Its ends do not fully match the called genes, so a read error is possible. The V and J genes are TRBV2 and TRBJ1-2; D unclear. Germline loops: CDR1 SNHLY, CDR2 FYNNEI. The CDR3 is 12 residues long. As DNA, the CDR3 is TGTGCCAGCGCCATGGAGAACTATGGCGACACCTTC. This codes for CASAMENYGDTF. The variable domain in full, with the rest retrieved from reference TRBV2 and TRBJ1-2, is EPEVTQTPSHQVTQMGQEVILRCVPISNHLYFYWYRQILGQKVEFLVSFYNNEISEKSEIFDDQFSVERPDGSNFTLKIRSTKLEDSAMYFCASAMENYGDTFGSGTRLTVV.

The V call is TRBV10-2, the J call TRBJ2-1, with 9 positions matching TRBD1. CDR1 and CDR2 (germline): WSHSY, SAAADI. CDR3 size: 15 residues. V was clipped by 5 bases and J by 9 bases; unmatched bases: 11. The CDR3 region has the DNA TGCGCCAGCAGTAGGAACAGGGGGCGCTTGGGTGAGCAGTTCTTC. This translates into CASSRNRGRLGEQFF.

This clonotype was recorded at least ten times. The rearrangement joins TRBV4-2 to TRBJ2-6; TRBD1 might be the D (5 bases). Trimming shortened V by 3 bases and J by 5 bases, and 11 bases separated the two germline ends. The CDR3 loop spans 15 amino acids. CDR1 LGHNA and CDR2 YNFKEQ come from the germline V gene. In DNA form, the CDR3 reads TGTGCCAGCAGCCAGACAGCCCCCCGGGCCAACGTCCTGACTTTC. Protein sequence: CASSQTAPRANVLTF.

The rearrangement uses TRBV5-4 and TRBJ2-5; D assignment may be TRBD1 or TRBD2 (7 bases each). Trimming stripped 4 bases from V and 5 bases from J, with 18 bases between. Germline V gives CDR1 SGHNT, CDR2 YYREEE (reference sequence). The CDR3 has 15 amino acids. Here the CDR3 DNA reads TGTGCCAGCAGCCCAGGGGGGGGACTCGTGGAGACCCAGTACTTC. Its translation: CASSPGGGLVETQYF. Full variable domain (rest looked up from reference TRBV5-4 and TRBJ2-5): ETGVTQSPTHLIKTRGQQVTLRCSSQSGHNTVSWYQQALGQGPQFIFQYYREEENGRGNFPPRFSGLQFPNYSSELNVNALELDDSALYLCASSPGGGLVETQYFGPGTRLLVL.

This clonotype was observed many times. The rearrangement links TRBV19 to TRBJ1-4; 7 bases agree with TRBD1. V lost 6 bases and J lost 8; bases outside the gene matches: 6. This CDR3 has 13 amino acids. Looked up from germline, CDR1 is LNHDA and CDR2 is SQIVND (reference sequence). The CDR3 sequence: CASRDRDGEKLFF. The CDR3 DNA is TGTGCCAGTAGAGACAGGGACGGCGAAAAACTGTTTTTT.

For the CDR3, the DNA is TGCAGTGCTGCGTTTGGACAAAGTGGCTACACCTTC. This codes for CSAAFGQSGYTF. The chain recombines TRBV20-1 with TRBJ1-2; D possibly corresponds to TRBD1 (5 bases). CDR1 and CDR2 from the germline V gene are DFQATT and SNEGSKA (reference sequence). The V end was cut by 5 bases, the J end by 7 bases, with 14 bases between. This CDR3 is built from 12 residues.

The J gene is TRBJ1-2, the V gene TRBV12-3 or TRBV12-4; 7 bases fit TRBD1. Germline trimming cut 6 bases from V and 4 bases from J; bases unmatched to any gene: 5. The CDR3 spans 13 residues. The CDR3 sequence is CASRRTGVYGYTF. CDR3 in DNA: TGTGCCAGCAGGCGGACAGGAGTCTATGGCTACACCTTC.

In this sample, this clonotype turned up many times. J is TRBJ2-4 and V is TRBV28; D not resolved. This CDR3 spans 13 amino acids. Germline assignment: CDR1 MDHEN and CDR2 SYDVKM. V shed 5 bases and J shed 1 base, with 6 bases lying between them. CDR3 loop: CASSPFAKNIQYF. For the CDR3, the DNA is TGTGCCAGCAGTCCCTTCGCCAAAAACATTCAGTACTTC.

V usage is TRBV7-9 and J usage is TRBJ1-2; the D gene is possibly TRBD1 (5 bases). The germline V and J ends were trimmed by 1 base and 7 bases, with 13 bases remaining between them. The germline gives CDR1 SEHNR, CDR2 FQNEAQ (reference sequence). The length of the CDR3 is 14 residues. As DNA, the CDR3 is TGTGCCAGCAGCTTAGGGCCCGGGGCCAGTGGCTACACCTTC. Amino acid sequence: CASSLGPGASGYTF.

The chain joins TRBV20-1 to TRBJ2-1; D gene ambiguous. The CDR3 is 15 amino acids. V was clipped by 6 bases and J by 7 bases, with 22 bases between them. Looked up from germline, CDR1 is DFQATT and CDR2 is SNEGSKA (reference sequence). CDR3 DNA: TGCAGTGCCATCCCCGACACCCCAGAGCCTAATGAGCAGTTCTTC. Translation gives CSAIPDTPEPNEQFF.

This clonotype was seen a handful of times. V gene TRBV4-2 combines with J gene TRBJ2-5, with 9 bases aligning to TRBD2. The CDR3 length is 15 residues. The junction had 5 bases not matched to a gene; V was cut back by 1 base and J by 5 bases. Germline CDR1 LGHNA, CDR2 YNFKEQ. The chain's CDR3 is CASSQALAGHETQYF. The CDR3, as DNA: TGTGCCAGCAGCCAAGCTCTAGCGGGGCATGAGACCCAGTACTTC.

This clonotype was detected once. V gene TRBV18 combines with J gene TRBJ1-1; TRBD1 might be the D (6 bases). The CDR3 consists of 12 residues. Germline V lookup: CDR1 KGHSH, CDR2 LQKENI. V was clipped by 5 bases and J by 5 bases, with 9 bases between them. The CDR3 spells CASSRTATEAFF. The CDR3 coding sequence is TGTGCCAGCTCAAGGACAGCAACTGAAGCTTTCTTT.

This clonotype has at least ten counts. The CDR3 nucleotides are TGTGCCAGCAGTTCTCCGGGACAGGGCTCCTACGAGCAGTACTTC. It is translated as CASSSPGQGSYEQYF. This sequence joins TRBV7-6 and TRBJ2-7; 9 positions agree with TRBD1. The junction had 6 bases not matched to a gene; V was cut back by 6 bases and J by 0 bases. The CDR3 totals 15 residues. Germline V gives CDR1 SGHVS, CDR2 FNYEAQ.